This T cell receptor (beta chain) derives from a study of T cell repertoires in cytomegalovirus infection. Study-level information: It was the public TCR beta signatures that indicated both CMV infection and matching HLA type. Study findings and constraints: HLA-C-restricted CMV clonotypes gave the most frequent clonotype in two of eight donors. Carriage of CMV together with the relevant HLA was identifiable through cumulative public TCR beta family frequency.

The CDR3 length is 13 residues. Trimming took 5 bases from V and 3 from J, leaving 10 bases between them. From germline, CDR1 is KGHSH and CDR2 LQKENI. Turning to this clonotype: Its antigen remains unidentified.

One entry per CDR3 protein, called by TCRdb with MiXCR from the reads. The sample includes about 240,000 distinct CDR3 sequences, around 6.6% seen only once; the top ten take around 6.9%. The TCR comes from a human donor in good health (CMV status not recorded). Some clones in this sample may be carry-over from other donors' samples. Material for sequencing was PBMCs. The rearrangement links TRBV18 to TRBJ1-1; unclear D gene. CDR3 bases: TGTGCCAGCTCATCCAAGGTTGACACTGAAGCTTTCTTT. It yields the protein CASSSKVDTEAFF.